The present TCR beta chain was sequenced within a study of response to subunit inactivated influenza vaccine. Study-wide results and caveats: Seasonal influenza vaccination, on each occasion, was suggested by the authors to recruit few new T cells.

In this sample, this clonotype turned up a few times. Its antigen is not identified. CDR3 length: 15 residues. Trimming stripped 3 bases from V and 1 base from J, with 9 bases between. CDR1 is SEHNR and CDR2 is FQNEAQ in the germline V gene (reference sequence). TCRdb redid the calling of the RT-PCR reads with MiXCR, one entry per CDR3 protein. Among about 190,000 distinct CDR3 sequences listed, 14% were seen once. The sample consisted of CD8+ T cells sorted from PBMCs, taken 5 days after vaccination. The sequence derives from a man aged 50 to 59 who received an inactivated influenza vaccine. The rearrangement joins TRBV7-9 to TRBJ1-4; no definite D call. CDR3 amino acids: CASSLSLKTNEKLFF. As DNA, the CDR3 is TGTGCCAGCAGCTTGTCCCTGAAAACTAATGAAAAACTGTTTTTT. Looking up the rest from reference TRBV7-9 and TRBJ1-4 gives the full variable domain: DTGVSQNPRHKITKRGQNVTFRCDPISEHNRLYWYRQTLGQGPEFLTYFQNEAQLEKSRLLSDRFSAERPKGSFSTLEIQRTEQGDSAMYLCASSLSLKTNEKLFFGSGTQLSVL.